The clone carrying this T cell receptor (beta chain) was observed once. The CDR3 is 16 residues long. V was pared by 2 bases and J by 4 bases, with 8 bases of the junction left unmatched. CDR1 is LGHNT and CDR2 is FRNRAP in the germline V gene. Sequencing used immunoSEQ multiplex PCR; TCRdb keeps in-frame clones, though not all of them. The repertoire includes roughly 170,000 clones, about 74% of them detected once, and under 3.5% sits in the top ten. The data stem from a study of blood T cell repertoires in COVID-19. This clonotype was sampled from a woman aged 80 or over with acute or convalescent COVID-19. Material for sequencing was peripheral blood. The chain carries TRBV12-5 and TRBJ1-2; the match to TRBD1 covers 9 bases. CDR3 DNA: TGTGCTAGTGGTTTGAGAGAACAGGGGGCAAGCTATGGCTACACCTTC. This sequence encodes CASGLREQGASYGYTF.